The subject of this entry is one TCR beta chain. TCRdb re-called the 5' RACE reads through MiXCR, storing one row per CDR3 protein. The sample includes under 95,000 distinct CDR3 sequences, approximately 12% of them seen just once. This sample was taken from a study of early T cells in non-severe SARS-CoV-2 infection. The CDR3 is 14 amino acids. Germline CDR1 SGHTA, CDR2 FQGTGA. The ends lost 3 bases at V and 7 bases at J; junction bases unmatched: 5. The TCR originated in an adult who was a healthcare worker with PCR-confirmed SARS-CoV-2 infection or an uninfected control (not recorded which). Sequences were obtained from whole blood. J is TRBJ2-3 and V is TRBV7-3; 9 positions match TRBD2. CDR3 in amino acids: CASSFSGGLNTQYF. In DNA, the CDR3 is TGTGCCAGCAGCTTCAGCGGGGGGTTAAATACGCAGTATTTT.